This passage covers 28 T cell receptor beta chains from one sample sequenced in a study of Tregs in tolerant kidney transplant recipients. No antigen has been identified for these receptors. Sequencing used immunoSEQ multiplex PCR; TCRdb keeps in-frame clones, though not all of them. In total, the table holds 2,000 or so clones. CFSE-labeled recipient PBMCs were cultured more than 5 days with irradiated graft donor PBMCs, then FACS-sorted. This specimen consisted of CD8+ T cells from blood cultured with allogeneic cells, obtained before the transplant. These receptors came from a human patient who received a combined kidney and bone marrow transplant.

On this clone itself: The read terminates 3 residues ahead of where the CDR3 ends, so the germline J gene completes it. The chain has TRBV19 and TRBJ2-7, with no clear D. The CDR3 contains 14 residues. Trimming took off 3 bases at V and 3 bases at J, with 12 bases between the two ends. Germline CDR1 is LNHDA and CDR2 is SQIVND (reference sequence). The part of the CDR3 DNA that was read is TGTGCCAGTAGTATTTCAGGCAGAAGCTACGAG. It encodes CASSISGRSYE. From start to end, the CDR3 is CASSISGRSYEQYF.

As concerns this clone: The DNA ends 3 residues before the CDR3 does, and the rest of the CDR3 is filled in from the germline J gene. V gene TRBV12-3 or TRBV12-4 combines with J gene TRBJ1-5; the match to TRBD1 covers 9 bases. The CDR3 length is 14 residues. The V gene end was trimmed by 6 bases and the J gene end by 4 bases; junction bases not matched to a gene: 4. The CDR3 loop reads CASREGQGNQPQHF. Partial CDR3 DNA: TGTGCCAGCAGAGAAGGACAGGGGAATCAGCCC.

This clone is medium-sized by frequency. The CDR3 end is not reached by the read, which stops 3 residues before it; the germline J gene fills it in. V usage is TRBV4-1 and J usage is TRBJ1-2, with D perhaps TRBD1 (6 bases). Germline assignment: CDR1 MGHRA and CDR2 YSYEKL. This CDR3 spans 14 amino acids. The V and J ends lost 4 bases and 6 bases respectively, with 15 bases between them. This CDR3 reads CASSPLRAGDGYTF. CDR3 bases read: TGCGCCAGCAGCCCTCTTCGAGCAGGGGATGGC.

As regards this clone: The CDR3 extends 3 residues past the end of the read, so its final part is completed from the germline J gene. V gene TRBV13 combines with J gene TRBJ2-5, with D possibly being TRBD1 (5 bases). There are 15 residues in the CDR3. Germline V lookup: CDR1 PRHDT, CDR2 FYEKMQ (reference sequence). V was pared by 1 base and J by 6 bases, with 15 bases between. CDR3 loop: CASSLALQGGKTQYF. CDR3 DNA, as far as it was read: TGTGCCAGCAGCTTAGCGTTGCAGGGTGGCAAGACC.

Frequency places this clone as medium-sized (0.01 to 0.1%). The CDR3 end is not reached by the read, which stops 3 residues before it; the germline J gene fills it in. The chain couples TRBV9 to TRBJ1-4, with a tentative D call TRBD1 (5 bases). Trimming removed 0 bases at V and 7 bases at J, with 10 bases between. CDR3 length equals 14 residues. Germline CDR1 and CDR2: SGDLS and YYNGEE. The part of the CDR3 DNA that was read is TGTGCCAGCAGCGTAGGGGGGGTTGGTGAAAAA. Translation gives CASSVGGVGEK. The whole CDR3 protein reads CASSVGGVGEKLFF. Combining the CDR3 with reference TRBV9 and TRBJ1-4 gives the whole variable domain DSGVTQTPKHLITATGQRVTLRCSPRSGDLSVYWYQQSLDQGLQFLIQYYNGEERAKGNILERFSAQQFPDLHSELNLSSLELGDSALYFCASSVGGVGEKLFFGSGTQLSVL.

In regard to this clone: From the germline J gene comes the end of the CDR3, since the read stops 3 residues before it. The rearrangement joins TRBV7-9 to TRBJ1-5; the D gene is possibly TRBD1 (5 bases). The CDR3 sequence is 14 residues long. Trimming cost V 5 bases and J 6 bases, with 14 bases left between them. Germline V gives CDR1 SEHNR, CDR2 FQNEAQ (reference sequence). CDR3 region: CASSGQGGRQPQHF. Partial CDR3 DNA: TGTGCCAGCAGCGGGCAGGGTGGACGTCAGCCC. The whole variable domain, filled in from reference TRBV7-9 and TRBJ1-5, reads DTGVSQNPRHKITKRGQNVTFRCDPISEHNRLYWYRQTLGQGPEFLTYFQNEAQLEKSRLLSDRFSAERPKGSFSTLEIQRTEQGDSAMYLCASSGQGGRQPQHFGDGTRLSIL.

In regard to this clone: Read coverage stops 3 residues before the CDR3 terminus; the germline J gene supplies the remainder. The chain joins TRBV14 to TRBJ2-7; weak D call: TRBD1 (6 bases). The V gene lost 0 bases and the J gene lost 2 bases, with 14 bases spanning the gap. The CDR3 loop spans 16 amino acids. CDR1 and CDR2 (germline): SGHDN, FVKESK. Incomplete CDR3 DNA: TGTGCCAGCAGCCAAGATCTGGGGGCGCCTCCCTACGAG. Encoded protein: CASSQDLGAPPYE. The full CDR3 is CASSQDLGAPPYEQYF. Looking up the rest from reference TRBV14 and TRBJ2-7 gives the full variable domain: EAGVTQFPSHSVIEKGQTVTLRCDPISGHDNLYWYRRVMGKEIKFLLHFVKESKQDESGMPNNRFLAERTGGTYSTLKVQPAELEDSGVYFCASSQDLGAPPYEQYFGPGTRLTVT.

This clone is labeled medium-sized based on frequency. CDR3 DNA (partial): TGCAGTGCTTCCCCCGGTGGC. The encoded protein is CSASPGG. The CDR3 in full is CSASPGGYTF. The chain uses TRBV20-1 and TRBJ1-2; no firm D call. The read terminates 3 residues ahead of where the CDR3 ends, so the germline J gene completes it. Trimming left V 5 bases short and J 7 bases short, with 8 bases between. This CDR3 region has 10 residues. Per germline, CDR1 DFQATT and CDR2 SNEGSKA (reference sequence).

A remark on this clone: The read comes to an end 3 residues before the CDR3 does, leaving the germline J gene to fill in the end. This chain links TRBV11-2 with TRBJ2-7; 8 bases map to TRBD2. Trimming took 5 bases from V and 6 from J; bases not matched to a gene: 12. Germline V CDR1 and CDR2: SGHAT, FQNNGV. The CDR3 has 15 amino acids. CDR3 protein: CASSPLRLASAEQYF. CDR3 DNA, as far as it was read: TGTGCCAGCAGCCCCCTCCGACTAGCGTCTGCCGAG.

On this clone: The read finishes 3 residues shy of the CDR3 end, and the germline J gene is used to complete it. This rearrangement joins TRBV4-1 to TRBJ1-1, with D possibly matching TRBD1 (6 bases). Deletions cut 0 bases from V and 4 bases from J, with 9 bases between. CDR1 MGHRA and CDR2 YSYEKL come from the germline V gene. The CDR3 sequence is 14 residues long. The CDR3 spells CASSQDRGLTEAFF. CDR3 DNA (partial): TGCGCCAGCAGCCAAGACAGGGGTCTCACTGAA.

This clone counts as medium-sized by frequency. Sequencing ends 3 residues short of the CDR3 end; the germline J gene provides the rest. The V and J genes are TRBV19 and TRBJ2-7, with 9 bases fitting TRBD2. J lost 4 bases, V lost 4 bases, and 8 bases had no gene match. Per the germline V gene, CDR1 is LNHDA and CDR2 is SQIVND (reference sequence). CDR3 length: 15 residues. CDR3 DNA (partial): TGTGCCAGTAGTACGACTGTAGCGGGGGTTTACGAG. Protein product: CASSTTVAGVYE. The CDR3 in its entirety is CASSTTVAGVYEQYF.

Concerning this clone: The read is 3 residues too short to cover the CDR3 end, so that end is filled in from the germline J gene. This chain uses TRBV20-1 with TRBJ2-7; 14 positions match TRBD2. The CDR3 length is 14 residues. Germline CDR1 is DFQATT and CDR2 is SNEGSKA (reference sequence). V dropped 4 bases and J dropped 3; count of bases not matched to a gene: 2. The covered CDR3 bases are TGCAGTGCTACAGGGACTAGCGGGAGCTACGAG. Amino acids: CSATGTSGSYE. The full CDR3 protein is CSATGTSGSYEQYF.

Its frequency marks this clone as medium-sized. Coverage ceases 3 residues before the CDR3 finishes, and the germline J gene fills in the end. This chain links TRBV7-8 with TRBJ1-1; TRBD1 is a possible D gene (6 bases). The CDR3 runs 12 residues. The germline gives CDR1 SGHVS, CDR2 FQNEAQ. With 1 base removed from V and 7 bases from J, the gap between germline ends came to 7 bases. Here the CDR3 reads CASSLGDNEAFF. The sequenced CDR3 bases are TGTGCCAGCAGCTTAGGGGACAATGAA.

The CDR3 DNA, read in part, is TGCGCCAGCAGGATTAAGACTAGCGGGAGCTCCTACGAG. Encoded protein: CASRIKTSGSSYE. The complete CDR3 sequence is CASRIKTSGSSYEQYF. The rearrangement uses TRBV10-1 and TRBJ2-7; TRBD2 matches 12 bases. The read ends 3 residues early relative to the CDR3; the germline J gene fills the gap. The V gene's germline CDR1 is WNHNN and CDR2 SYGVQD (reference sequence). This CDR3 spans 16 amino acids. The trim removed 6 bases at V and 0 bases at J, leaving 6 bases unmatched.

Concerning this clone: The CDR3 is cut off 3 residues early in the read; its end comes from the germline J gene. This chain links TRBV2 with TRBJ1-3; 8 bases map to TRBD1. The CDR3 consists of 15 residues. Germline assignment: CDR1 SNHLY and CDR2 FYNNEI. J was trimmed by 3 bases and V by 4 bases; bases with no gene match: 5. Incomplete CDR3 DNA: TGTGCCAGCAGTGGGACAGGGTCCAGTGGAAACACC. Translation gives CASSGTGSSGNT. The whole CDR3 protein reads CASSGTGSSGNTIYF.

Measured by frequency, this clone is medium-sized. Read data end 3 residues before the CDR3 end; the end is taken from the germline J gene. The J gene is TRBJ1-6, the V gene TRBV6-1; 7 positions match TRBD1. The CDR3 runs to 15 residues. Germline V gives CDR1 MNHNS, CDR2 SASEGT. The V gene end was trimmed by 3 bases and the J gene end by 3 bases; junction bases not matched to a gene: 2. The part of the CDR3 DNA that was read is TGTGCCAGCAGTGAGGGACAGTTCTATAATTCACCC. This sequence encodes CASSEGQFYNSP. Given in full, the CDR3 is CASSEGQFYNSPLHF.

Of note for this clone: The read halts 3 residues ahead of the CDR3 end, with the missing end drawn from the germline J gene. V gene TRBV10-3 combines with J gene TRBJ2-7; 10 nucleotides agree with TRBD2. This CDR3 spans 15 amino acids. The germline gives CDR1 ENHRY, CDR2 SYGVKD. With 0 bases clipped from V and 5 bases from J, the junction kept 4 bases outside the gene matches. Partial CDR3 DNA: TGTGCCATCAGTGAGTCAGCGGGGGGGTTCAACGAG. This encodes CAISESAGGFNE. The CDR3, in full, reads CAISESAGGFNEQYF.

Measured by frequency, this clone is large (0.1 to 1%). The read terminates 3 residues before the CDR3 end, so the remaining end is supplied by the germline J gene. The chain combines TRBV7-9 with TRBJ1-1; D perhaps matches TRBD1 (6 bases). CDR3 size: 14 residues. The V gene's germline CDR1 is SEHNR and CDR2 FQNEAQ (reference sequence). Trimming removed 5 bases at V and 2 bases at J, with 12 bases between. The sequenced part of the CDR3 DNA is TGTGCCAGCAGCCGCGGGGGGCTTAACACTGAA. Translation: CASSRGGLNTE. The full CDR3 is CASSRGGLNTEAFF.

This clone registers medium-sized by frequency. From the germline J gene comes the end of the CDR3, since the read stops 3 residues before it. The chain combines TRBV30 with TRBJ1-5, with D possibly TRBD1 on 6 matching bases. The germline V and J ends were trimmed by 4 bases and 6 bases, with 16 bases remaining between them. Germline-derived CDR1 and CDR2 are GTSNPN and SVGIG (reference sequence). This CDR3 has 14 residues. The CDR3 loop is CAWTDGGLGQPQHF. Partial CDR3 DNA: TGTGCCTGGACCGACGGGGGGCTCGGTCAGCCC.

For this clone: Coverage ceases 3 residues before the CDR3 finishes, and the germline J gene fills in the end. V gene TRBV12-3 or TRBV12-4 combines with J gene TRBJ2-5; 7 bases line up with TRBD1. The CDR3 has 14 residues. V was clipped by 6 bases and J by 6 bases; unmatched bases: 10. CDR3 residues: CASSQRTGWQTQYF. Partial CDR3 DNA: TGTGCCAGCAGCCAAAGGACAGGTTGGCAGACC.

This clone is medium-sized by frequency. The CDR3 extends 3 residues past the end of the read, so its final part is completed from the germline J gene. The chain joins TRBV6-1 to TRBJ1-1; 7 bases map to TRBD1. The CDR3 loop spans 14 amino acids. Germline values: CDR1 MNHNS, CDR2 SASEGT. V lost 4 bases and J lost 4; bases outside the gene matches: 6. This chain's CDR3 is CASSGQGRGTEAFF. CDR3 bases read: TGTGCCAGCAGTGGACAGGGTCGAGGCACTGAA.

For this clone: The observed sequence ends 3 residues before the CDR3 terminus, with the missing tail filled in from the germline J gene. The chain is built from TRBV5-1 and TRBJ2-6, with TRBD1 matching 8 bases. The CDR3 is made up of 16 amino acids. The J segment lost 0 bases and the V segment lost 9 bases, leaving 8 bases of the junction unmatched. The V gene's germline CDR1 is SGHRS and CDR2 YFSETQ. The chain's CDR3 is CATTGQEYSGANVLTF. The sequenced part of the CDR3 DNA is TGCGCCACTACGGGACAGGAATACTCTGGGGCCAACGTC. Supplemented by reference TRBV5-1 and TRBJ2-6, the full variable domain reads KAGVTQTPRYLIKTRGQQVTLSCSPISGHRSVSWYQQTPGQGLQFLFEYFSETQRNKGNFPGRFSGRQFSNSRSEMNVSTLELGDSALYLCATTGQEYSGANVLTFGAGSRLTVL.

Note on this clone: Read coverage stops 3 residues before the CDR3 terminus; the germline J gene supplies the remainder. The rearrangement links TRBV4-1 to TRBJ1-5, with TRBD1 matching 7 bases. The CDR3 is 16 amino acids. The germline gives CDR1 MGHRA, CDR2 YSYEKL. The trim removed 3 bases at V and 1 base at J, leaving 6 bases unmatched. The sequenced CDR3 bases are TGCGCCAGCAGCCATTCAGACAGGGCCAGCAATCAGCCC. It translates to CASSHSDRASNQP. The entire CDR3 protein is CASSHSDRASNQPQHF.

Details on this clone: The read is 3 residues too short to cover the CDR3 end, so that end is filled in from the germline J gene. The chain employs TRBV11-1 and TRBJ1-2, with a tentative D call TRBD1 (5 bases). Germline values: CDR1 SGHAT, CDR2 FQDESV (reference sequence). The CDR3 is made up of 15 amino acids. V dropped 5 bases and J dropped 0 bases, with 13 bases sitting between them. CDR3 DNA (partial): TGTGCCAGCAGCGGTATGGACACTTCTAACTATGGC. This encodes CASSGMDTSNYG. The complete CDR3 sequence is CASSGMDTSNYGYTF.

This clone is large by frequency. Read coverage stops 3 residues before the CDR3 terminus; the germline J gene supplies the remainder. V usage is TRBV29-1 and J usage is TRBJ2-3; 7 bases map to TRBD2. The V segment lost 7 bases and the J segment 2 bases; nucleotides outside the gene matches: 15. The CDR3 spans 16 residues. Germline V gene lookup returns CDR1 SQVTM and CDR2 ANQGSEA. The CDR3 region is CSADTRDYTLTDTQYF. The sequenced part of the CDR3 DNA is TGCAGCGCTGACACCCGGGACTATACGCTCACAGATACG.

About this clone: From the germline J gene comes the end of the CDR3, since the read stops 3 residues before it. The V gene is TRBV28, the J gene TRBJ1-4, with TRBD1 matching over 8 bases. This CDR3 contains 14 residues. The V gene's germline CDR1 is MDHEN and CDR2 SYDVKM. V lost 10 bases and J lost 0; bases outside the gene matches: 4. The CDR3 DNA, read in part, is TGTGCCACGGGACAGGAAACAACTAATGAAAAA. This encodes CATGQETTNEK. The whole CDR3 region reads CATGQETTNEKLFF.

With regard to this clone: The read finishes 3 residues shy of the CDR3 end, and the germline J gene is used to complete it. The chain carries TRBV7-6 and TRBJ2-7, with D possibly being TRBD1 (5 bases). Germline V gives CDR1 SGHVS, CDR2 FNYEAQ. The V and J ends lost 5 bases and 0 bases respectively, with 14 bases between them. The CDR3 covers 15 residues. The CDR3 loop is CASSPQPDSSYEQYF. The sequenced part of the CDR3 DNA is TGTGCCAGCAGCCCCCAACCCGACAGCTCCTACGAG.

In the case of this clone: The read terminates 3 residues ahead of where the CDR3 ends, so the germline J gene completes it. The V gene is TRBV5-4, the J gene TRBJ2-1, with TRBD2 identical over 9 bases. The germline CDR1 and CDR2 sequences are SGHNT and YYREEE (reference sequence). The J segment lost 0 bases and the V segment lost 2 bases, leaving 0 bases of the junction unmatched. The CDR3 runs 15 residues. The CDR3 loop is CASSFSGSSYNEQFF. CDR3 bases read: TGTGCCAGCAGCTTTAGCGGGAGCTCCTACAATGAG.